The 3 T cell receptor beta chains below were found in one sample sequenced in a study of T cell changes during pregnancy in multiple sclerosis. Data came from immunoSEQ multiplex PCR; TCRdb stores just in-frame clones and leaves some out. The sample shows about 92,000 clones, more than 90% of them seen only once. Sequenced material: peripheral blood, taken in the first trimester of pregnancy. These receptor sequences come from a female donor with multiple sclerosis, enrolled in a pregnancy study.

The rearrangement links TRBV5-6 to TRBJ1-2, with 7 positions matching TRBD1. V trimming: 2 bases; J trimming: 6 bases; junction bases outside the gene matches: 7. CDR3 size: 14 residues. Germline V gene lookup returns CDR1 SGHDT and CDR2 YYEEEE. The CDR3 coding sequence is TGTGCCAGCAGCTTTCCGACAGGGATTAATGGCTACACCTTC. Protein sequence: CASSFPTGINGYTF.

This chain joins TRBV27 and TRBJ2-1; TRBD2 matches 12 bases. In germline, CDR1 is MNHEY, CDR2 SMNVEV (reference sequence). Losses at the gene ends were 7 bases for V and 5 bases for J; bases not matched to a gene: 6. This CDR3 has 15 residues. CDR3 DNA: TGTGCCAGCAAAACTCCTAGCGGGAGGGACAATGAGCAGTTCTTC. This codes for CASKTPSGRDNEQFF.

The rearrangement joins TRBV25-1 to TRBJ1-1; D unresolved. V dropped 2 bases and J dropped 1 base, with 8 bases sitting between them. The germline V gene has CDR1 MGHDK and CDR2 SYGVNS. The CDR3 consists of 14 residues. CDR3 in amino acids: CASSEEHRNTEAFF. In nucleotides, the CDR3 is TGTGCCAGCAGTGAAGAGCACAGGAACACTGAAGCTTTCTTT.